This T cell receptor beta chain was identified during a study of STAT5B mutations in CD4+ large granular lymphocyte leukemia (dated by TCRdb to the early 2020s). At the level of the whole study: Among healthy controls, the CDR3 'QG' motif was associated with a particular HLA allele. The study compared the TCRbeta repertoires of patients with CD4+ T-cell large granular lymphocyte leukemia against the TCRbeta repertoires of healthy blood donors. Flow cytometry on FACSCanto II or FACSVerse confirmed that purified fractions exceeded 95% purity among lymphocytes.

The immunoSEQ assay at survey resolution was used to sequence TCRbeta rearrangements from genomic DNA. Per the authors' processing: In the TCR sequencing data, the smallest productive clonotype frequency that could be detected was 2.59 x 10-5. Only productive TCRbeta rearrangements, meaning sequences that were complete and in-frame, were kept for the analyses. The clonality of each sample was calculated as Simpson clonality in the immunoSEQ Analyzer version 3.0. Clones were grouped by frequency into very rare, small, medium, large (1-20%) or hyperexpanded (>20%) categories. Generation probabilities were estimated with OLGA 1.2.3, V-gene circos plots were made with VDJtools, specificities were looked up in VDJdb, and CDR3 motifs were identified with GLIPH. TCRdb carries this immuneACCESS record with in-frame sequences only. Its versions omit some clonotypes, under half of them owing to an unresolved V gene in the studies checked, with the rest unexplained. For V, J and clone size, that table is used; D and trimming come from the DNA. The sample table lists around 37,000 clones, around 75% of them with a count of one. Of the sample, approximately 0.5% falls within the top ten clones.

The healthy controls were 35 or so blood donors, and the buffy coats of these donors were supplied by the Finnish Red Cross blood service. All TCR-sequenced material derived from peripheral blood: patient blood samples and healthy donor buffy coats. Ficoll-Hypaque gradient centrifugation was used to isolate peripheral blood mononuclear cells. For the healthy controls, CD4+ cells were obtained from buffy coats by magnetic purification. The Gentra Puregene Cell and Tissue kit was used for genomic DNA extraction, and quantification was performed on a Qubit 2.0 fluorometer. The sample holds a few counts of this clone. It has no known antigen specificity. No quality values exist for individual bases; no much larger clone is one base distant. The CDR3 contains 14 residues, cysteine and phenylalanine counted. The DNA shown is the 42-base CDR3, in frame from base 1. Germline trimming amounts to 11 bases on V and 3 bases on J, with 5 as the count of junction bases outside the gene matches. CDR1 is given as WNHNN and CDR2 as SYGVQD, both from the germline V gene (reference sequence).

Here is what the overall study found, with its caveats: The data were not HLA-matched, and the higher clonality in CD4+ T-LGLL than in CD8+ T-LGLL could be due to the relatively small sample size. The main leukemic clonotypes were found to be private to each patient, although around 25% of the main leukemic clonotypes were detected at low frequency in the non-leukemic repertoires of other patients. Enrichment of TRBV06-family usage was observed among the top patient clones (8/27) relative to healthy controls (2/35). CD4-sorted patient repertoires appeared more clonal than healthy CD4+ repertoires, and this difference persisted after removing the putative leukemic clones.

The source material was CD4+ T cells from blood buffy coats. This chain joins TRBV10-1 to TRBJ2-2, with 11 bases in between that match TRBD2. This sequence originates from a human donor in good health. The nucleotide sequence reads TGCGCCGGGTCTAGCGGGGGGTACACCGGGGAGCTGTTTTTT. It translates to CAGSSGGYTGELFF.